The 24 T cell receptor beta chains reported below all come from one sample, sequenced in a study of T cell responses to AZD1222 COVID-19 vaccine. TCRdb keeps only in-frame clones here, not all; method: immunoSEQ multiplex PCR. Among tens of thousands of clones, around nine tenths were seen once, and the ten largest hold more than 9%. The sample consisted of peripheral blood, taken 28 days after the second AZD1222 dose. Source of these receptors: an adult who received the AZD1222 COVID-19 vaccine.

CDR3 sequence reads: CASSRGQGASYNSPLHF. Here the CDR3 DNA reads TGTGCCAGCAGTCGGGGACAGGGGGCGTCCTATAATTCACCCCTCCACTTT. This rearrangement joins TRBV6-2 or TRBV6-3 to TRBJ1-6, with 12 bases that match TRBD1. Germline values: CDR1 MNHEY, CDR2 SVGEGT. This CDR3 region has 17 residues. Trimming cost V 5 bases and J 1 base; bases outside gene matches: 3.

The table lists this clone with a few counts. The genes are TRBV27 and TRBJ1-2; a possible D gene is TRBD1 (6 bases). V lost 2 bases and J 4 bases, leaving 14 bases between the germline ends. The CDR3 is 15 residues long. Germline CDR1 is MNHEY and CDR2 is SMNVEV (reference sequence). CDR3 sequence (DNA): TGTGCCAGCAGTTTAAGGGGGGAGCGAGGCTATGGCTACACCTTC. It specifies CASSLRGERGYGYTF.

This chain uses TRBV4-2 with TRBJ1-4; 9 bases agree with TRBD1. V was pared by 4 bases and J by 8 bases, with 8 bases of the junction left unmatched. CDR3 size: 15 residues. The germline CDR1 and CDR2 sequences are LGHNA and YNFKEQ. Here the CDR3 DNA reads TGTGCCAGCAGCCCGGACAGGGGTCGCAGAGAAAAACTGTTTTTT. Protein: CASSPDRGRREKLFF.

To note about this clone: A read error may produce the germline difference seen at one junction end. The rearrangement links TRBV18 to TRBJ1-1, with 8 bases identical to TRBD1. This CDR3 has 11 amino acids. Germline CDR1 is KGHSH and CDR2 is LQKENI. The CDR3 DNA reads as TGCGCAGGGGGCGCGGGCACTGAAGCTTTCTTT. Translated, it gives CAGGAGTEAFF. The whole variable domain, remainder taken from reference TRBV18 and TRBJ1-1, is NAGVMQNPRHLVRRRGQEARLRCSPMKGHSHVYWYRQLPEEGLKFMVYLQKENIIDESGMPKERFSAEFPKEGPSILRIQQVVRGDSAAYFCAGGAGTEAFFGQGTRLTVV.

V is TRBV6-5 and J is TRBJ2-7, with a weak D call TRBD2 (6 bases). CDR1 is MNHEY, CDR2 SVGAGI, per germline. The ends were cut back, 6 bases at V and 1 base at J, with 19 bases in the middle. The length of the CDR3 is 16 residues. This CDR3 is CASSYVVSRGSYEQYF. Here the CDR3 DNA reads TGTGCCAGCAGCTACGTTGTTTCTCGGGGGTCCTACGAGCAGTACTTC.

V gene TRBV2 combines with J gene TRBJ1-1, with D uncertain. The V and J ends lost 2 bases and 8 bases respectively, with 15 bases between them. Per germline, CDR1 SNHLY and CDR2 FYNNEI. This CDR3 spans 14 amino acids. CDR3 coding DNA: TGTGCCAGCAGTGAATCCCCACCGGACCCAGAAGCTTTCTTT. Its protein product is CASSESPPDPEAFF.

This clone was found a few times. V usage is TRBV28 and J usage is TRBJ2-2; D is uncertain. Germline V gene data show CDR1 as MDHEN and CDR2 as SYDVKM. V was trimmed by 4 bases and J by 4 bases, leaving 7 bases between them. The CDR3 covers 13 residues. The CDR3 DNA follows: TGTGCCAGCAGTTATTGGGCCACCGGGGAGCTGTTTTTT. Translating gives CASSYWATGELFF.

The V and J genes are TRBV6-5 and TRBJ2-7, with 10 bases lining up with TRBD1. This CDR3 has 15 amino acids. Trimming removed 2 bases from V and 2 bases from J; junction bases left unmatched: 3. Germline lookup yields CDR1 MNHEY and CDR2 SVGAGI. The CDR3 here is CASSYRDRGPYEQYF. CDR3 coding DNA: TGTGCCAGCAGTTACCGCGACAGGGGGCCCTACGAGCAGTACTTC.

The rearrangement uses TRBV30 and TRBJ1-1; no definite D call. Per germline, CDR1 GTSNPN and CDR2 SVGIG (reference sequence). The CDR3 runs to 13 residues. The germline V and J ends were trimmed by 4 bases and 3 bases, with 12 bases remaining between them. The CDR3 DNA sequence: TGTGCCTGGACCACCGGGTTGTACACTGAAGCTTTCTTT. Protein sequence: CAWTTGLYTEAFF.

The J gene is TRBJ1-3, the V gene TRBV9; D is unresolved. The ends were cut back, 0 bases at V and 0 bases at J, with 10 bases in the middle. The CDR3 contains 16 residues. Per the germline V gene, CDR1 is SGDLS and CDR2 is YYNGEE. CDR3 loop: CASSVGVGLSGNTIYF. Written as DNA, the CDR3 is TGTGCCAGCAGCGTAGGGGTGGGCCTCTCTGGAAACACCATATATTTT.

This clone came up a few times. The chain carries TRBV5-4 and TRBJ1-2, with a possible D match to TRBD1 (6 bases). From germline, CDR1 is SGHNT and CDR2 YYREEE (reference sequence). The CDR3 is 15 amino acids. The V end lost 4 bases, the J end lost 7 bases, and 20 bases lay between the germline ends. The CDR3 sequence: CASSLPDSPGLGYTF. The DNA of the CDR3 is TGTGCCAGCAGCCTCCCGGACAGCCCGGGGCTTGGCTACACCTTC.

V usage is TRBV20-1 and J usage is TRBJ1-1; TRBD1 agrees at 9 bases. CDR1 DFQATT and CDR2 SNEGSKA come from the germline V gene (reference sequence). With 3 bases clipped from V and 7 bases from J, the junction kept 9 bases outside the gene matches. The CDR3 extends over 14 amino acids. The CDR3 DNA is TGCAGTGCTAGTGAGGGACAGGGTAGGGGTGAAGCTTTCTTT. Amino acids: CSASEGQGRGEAFF.

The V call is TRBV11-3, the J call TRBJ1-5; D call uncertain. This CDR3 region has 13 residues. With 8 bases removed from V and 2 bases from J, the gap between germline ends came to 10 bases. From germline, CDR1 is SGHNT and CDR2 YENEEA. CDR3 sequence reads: CASGTAGNQPQHF. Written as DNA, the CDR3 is TGTGCCAGCGGCACAGCAGGCAATCAGCCCCAGCATTTT.

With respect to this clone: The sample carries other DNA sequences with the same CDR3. The chain's CDR3 is CASSLGGTLSEKLFF. The CDR3, as DNA: TGTGCCAGCAGCTTAGGAGGGACATTATCGGAAAAACTGTTTTTT. This chain uses TRBV5-4 with TRBJ1-4, with D possibly TRBD1 on 6 matching bases. V dropped 2 bases and J dropped 8 bases, with 16 bases sitting between them. The V gene's germline CDR1 is SGHNT and CDR2 YYREEE (reference sequence). This CDR3 comprises 15 residues.

The CDR3, as DNA: TGTGCCAGCAGTGTAAAACAGGGGTTGCAGTTCTTC. Encoded protein: CASSVKQGLQFF. The chain combines TRBV6-2 or TRBV6-3 with TRBJ2-1; 7 nucleotides match TRBD1. Germline-derived CDR1 and CDR2 are MNHEY and SVGEGT. The CDR3 is made up of 12 amino acids. The J segment lost 12 bases and the V segment lost 5 bases, leaving 7 bases of the junction unmatched.

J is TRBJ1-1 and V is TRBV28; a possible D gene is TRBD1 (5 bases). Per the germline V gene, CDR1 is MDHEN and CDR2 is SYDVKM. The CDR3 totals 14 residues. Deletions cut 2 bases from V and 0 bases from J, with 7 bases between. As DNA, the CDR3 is TGTGCCAGCAGTTTAGACAGTGTGAACACTGAAGCTTTCTTT. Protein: CASSLDSVNTEAFF.

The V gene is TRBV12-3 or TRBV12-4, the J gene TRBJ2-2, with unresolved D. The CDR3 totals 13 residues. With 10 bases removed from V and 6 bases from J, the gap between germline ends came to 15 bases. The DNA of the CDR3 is TGTGCCACCTTATCCGGGTTATCCGGGGAGCTGTTTTTT. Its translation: CATLSGLSGELFF.

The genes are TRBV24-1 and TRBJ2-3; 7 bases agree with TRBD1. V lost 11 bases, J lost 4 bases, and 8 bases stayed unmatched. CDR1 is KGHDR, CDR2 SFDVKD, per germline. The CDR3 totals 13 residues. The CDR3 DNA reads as TGTGCCAGGCGACGAACAGGGGCAGATACGCAGTATTTT. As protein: CARRRTGADTQYF.

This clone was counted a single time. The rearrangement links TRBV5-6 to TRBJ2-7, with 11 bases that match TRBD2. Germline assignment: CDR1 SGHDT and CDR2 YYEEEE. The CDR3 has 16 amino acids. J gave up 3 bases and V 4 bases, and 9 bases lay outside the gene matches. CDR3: CASSPRTSGRNYEQYF. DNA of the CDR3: TGTGCCAGCAGCCCCAGGACTAGCGGGCGAAACTACGAGCAGTACTTC.

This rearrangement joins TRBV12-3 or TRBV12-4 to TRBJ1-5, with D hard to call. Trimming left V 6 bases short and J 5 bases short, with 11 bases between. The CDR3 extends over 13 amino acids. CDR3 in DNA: TGTGCCAGCAGATTCGGGAGCCATCAGCCCCAGCATTTT. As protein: CASRFGSHQPQHF.

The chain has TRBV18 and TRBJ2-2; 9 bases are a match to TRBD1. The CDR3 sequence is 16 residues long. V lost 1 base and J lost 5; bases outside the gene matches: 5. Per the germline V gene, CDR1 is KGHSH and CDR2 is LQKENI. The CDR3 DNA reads TGTGCCAGCTCACCACAAACAGGGGGCAAGACCGGGGAGCTGTTTTTT. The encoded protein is CASSPQTGGKTGELFF. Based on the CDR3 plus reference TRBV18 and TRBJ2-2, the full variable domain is NAGVMQNPRHLVRRRGQEARLRCSPMKGHSHVYWYRQLPEEGLKFMVYLQKENIIDESGMPKERFSAEFPKEGPSILRIQQVVRGDSAAYFCASSPQTGGKTGELFFGEGSRLTVL.

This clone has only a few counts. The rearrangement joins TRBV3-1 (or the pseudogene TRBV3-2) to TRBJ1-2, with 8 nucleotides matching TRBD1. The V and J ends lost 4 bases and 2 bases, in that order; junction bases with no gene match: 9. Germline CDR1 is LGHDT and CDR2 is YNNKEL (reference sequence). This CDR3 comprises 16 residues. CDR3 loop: CASSPAGQGINYGYTF. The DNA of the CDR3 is TGTGCCAGCAGCCCCGCCGGACAGGGAATAAACTATGGCTACACCTTC.

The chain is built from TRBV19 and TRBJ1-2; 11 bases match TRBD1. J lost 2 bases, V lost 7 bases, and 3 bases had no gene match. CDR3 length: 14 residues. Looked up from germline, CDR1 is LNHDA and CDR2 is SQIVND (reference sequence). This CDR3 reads CASTRTGGNYGYTF. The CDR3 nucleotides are TGTGCCAGTACAAGGACAGGGGGCAACTATGGCTACACCTTC.

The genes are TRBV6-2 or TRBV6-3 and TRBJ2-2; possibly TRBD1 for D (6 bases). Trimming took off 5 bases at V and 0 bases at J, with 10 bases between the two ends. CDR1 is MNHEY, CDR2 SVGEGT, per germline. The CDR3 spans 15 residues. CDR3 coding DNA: TGTGCCAGCAGTAGGGGGAAGGCGAACACCGGGGAGCTGTTTTTT. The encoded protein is CASSRGKANTGELFF.